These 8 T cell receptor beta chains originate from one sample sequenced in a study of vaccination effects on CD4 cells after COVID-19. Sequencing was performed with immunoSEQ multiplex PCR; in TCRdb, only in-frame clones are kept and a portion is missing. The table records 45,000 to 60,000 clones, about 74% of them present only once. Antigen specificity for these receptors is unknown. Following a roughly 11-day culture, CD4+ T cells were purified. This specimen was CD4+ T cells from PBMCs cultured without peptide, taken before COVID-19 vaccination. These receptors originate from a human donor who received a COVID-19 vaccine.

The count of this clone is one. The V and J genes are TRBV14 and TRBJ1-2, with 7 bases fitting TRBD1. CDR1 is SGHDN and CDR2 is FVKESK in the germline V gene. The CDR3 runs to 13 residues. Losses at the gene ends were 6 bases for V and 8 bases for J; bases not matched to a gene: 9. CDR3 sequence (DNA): TGTGCCAGCAGTCTTTACAGGGGAGACGGCTACACCTTC. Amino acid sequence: CASSLYRGDGYTF.

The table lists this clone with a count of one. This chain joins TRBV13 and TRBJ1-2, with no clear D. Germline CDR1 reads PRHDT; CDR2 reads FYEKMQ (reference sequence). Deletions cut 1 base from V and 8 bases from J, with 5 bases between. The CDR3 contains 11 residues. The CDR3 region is CASSLVNGYTF. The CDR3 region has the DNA TGTGCCAGCAGCTTAGTGAACGGCTACACCTTC.

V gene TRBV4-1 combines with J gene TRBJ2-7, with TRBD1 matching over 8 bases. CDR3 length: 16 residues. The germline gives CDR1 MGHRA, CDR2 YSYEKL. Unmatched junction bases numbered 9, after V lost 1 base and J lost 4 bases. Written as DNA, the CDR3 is TGCGCCAGCAGCCAAGGGACAGGGATAGGTTTTTACGAGCAGTACGTC. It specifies CASSQGTGIGFYEQYV.

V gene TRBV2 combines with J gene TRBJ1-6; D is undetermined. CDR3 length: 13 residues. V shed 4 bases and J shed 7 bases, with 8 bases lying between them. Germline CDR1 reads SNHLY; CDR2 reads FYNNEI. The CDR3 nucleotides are TGTGCCAGCAGTGGGCAAGAAAATTCACCCCTCCACTTT. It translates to CASSGQENSPLHF.

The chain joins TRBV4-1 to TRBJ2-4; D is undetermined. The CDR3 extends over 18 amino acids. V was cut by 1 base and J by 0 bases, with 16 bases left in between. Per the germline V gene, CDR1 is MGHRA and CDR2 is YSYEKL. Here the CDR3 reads CASSQGLQTTGAKNIQYF. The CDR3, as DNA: TGCGCCAGCAGCCAAGGGCTACAGACCACGGGAGCCAAAAACATTCAGTACTTC.

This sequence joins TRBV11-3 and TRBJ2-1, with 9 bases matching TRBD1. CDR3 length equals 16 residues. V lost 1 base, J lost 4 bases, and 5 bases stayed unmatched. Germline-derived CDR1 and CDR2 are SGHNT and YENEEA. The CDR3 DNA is TGTGCCAGCAGCTTAGGTGGGACAGGGTTTTACAATGAGCAGTTCTTC. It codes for CASSLGGTGFYNEQFF.

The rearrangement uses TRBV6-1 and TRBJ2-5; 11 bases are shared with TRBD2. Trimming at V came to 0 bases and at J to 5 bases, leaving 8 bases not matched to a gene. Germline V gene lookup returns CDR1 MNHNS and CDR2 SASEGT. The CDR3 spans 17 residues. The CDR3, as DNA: TGTGCCAGCAGTGAAGCAAGAGTAGCGGGGGGGCAGGAGACCCAGTACTTC. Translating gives CASSEARVAGGQETQYF.

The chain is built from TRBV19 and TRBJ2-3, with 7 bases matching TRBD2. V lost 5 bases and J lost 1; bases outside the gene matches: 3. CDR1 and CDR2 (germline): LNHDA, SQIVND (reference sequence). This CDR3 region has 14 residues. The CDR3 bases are TGTGCCAGTAGTCAAGGACTAGGCACAGATACGCAGTATTTT. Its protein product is CASSQGLGTDTQYF.